These T cell receptor beta chains were read from a single sample in a study of blood T cell repertoires in COVID-19. Assay used: immunoSEQ multiplex PCR; TCRdb lists only in-frame clones, some missing. This repertoire shows 250,000 to 300,000 clones, 65% to 85% found once; its top ten account for around 6%. Sequences were obtained from peripheral blood. All receptors derive from a man at least 80 years old with acute or convalescent COVID-19. Both conserved end residues are part of each CDR3. The order of the fields is CDR3 protein, CDR3 DNA, clone size, J gene, V gene, D gene. The D gene is left open where the match is weak. A clone size is listed for some rows: how often the clone was seen (once, few, many), or a class if it is expanded.

CASSQALGVTDTQYF	TGCGCCAGCAGCCAGGCTCTCGGGGTCACAGATACGCAGTATTTT	.	TRBJ2-3	TRBV4-1	.
CASSQTGGSTEAFF	TGTGCCAGCAGTCAGACAGGGGGGTCCACTGAAGCTTTCTTT	.	TRBJ1-1	TRBV2	TRBD1
CASNYRRSYGYTF	TGTGCCAGCAACTACAGGCGTTCTTATGGCTACACCTTC	.	TRBJ1-2	TRBV28	.
CASSTETGYEQYF	TGCGCCAGCAGCACCGAGACAGGGTACGAGCAGTACTTC	.	TRBJ2-7	TRBV5-1	TRBD1
CASSLVRDQPQHF	TGTGCCAGCAGTTTGGTCCGAGATCAGCCCCAGCATTTT	.	TRBJ1-5	TRBV27	.
CASSLARYEKLFF	TGCGCCAGCAGCTTGGCCCGGTATGAAAAACTGTTTTTT	.	TRBJ1-4	TRBV5-1	.
CASSSGTGILETQYF	TGTGCCAGCAGTTCCGGGACAGGGATTTTGGAGACCCAGTACTTC	.	TRBJ2-5	TRBV5-4	TRBD1
CASSPATGNTEAFF	TGTGCCAGCAGCCCAGCGACAGGGAACACTGAAGCTTTCTTT	.	TRBJ1-1	TRBV28	.
CASSVAGNQETQYF	TGTGCCAGCAGTGTAGCGGGGAATCAAGAGACCCAGTACTTC	.	TRBJ2-5	TRBV6-6	TRBD2
CASSPGQGRTDTQYF	TGTGCCAGCAGCCCCGGACAGGGTCGCACAGATACGCAGTATTTT	.	TRBJ2-3	TRBV7-2	TRBD1
CASSLGRQGANSNQPQHF	TGTGCCAGCAGCTTAGGAAGACAGGGGGCGAATAGCAATCAGCCCCAGCATTTT	.	TRBJ1-5	TRBV7-2	TRBD1
CASRRGPAGGHNEQFF	TGTGCCAGCAGACGCGGCCCAGCGGGGGGTCACAATGAGCAGTTCTTC	.	TRBJ2-1	TRBV2	TRBD2
CSVIGGDRETQYF	TGCAGCGTAATAGGGGGGGATCGGGAGACCCAGTACTTC	.	TRBJ2-5	TRBV29-1	.
CASSINPGAPLHF	TGTGCCAGTAGTATAAACCCGGGGGCACCCCTCCACTTT	.	TRBJ1-6	TRBV19	.
CASSLGDRGRIGELFF	TGTGCCAGCAGCCTGGGGGACAGGGGGCGTATCGGGGAGCTGTTTTTT	.	TRBJ2-2	TRBV7-9	TRBD1
CASRFVNRGPTGELFF	TGTGCCAGTAGGTTTGTAAACAGGGGACCTACCGGGGAGCTGTTTTTT	.	TRBJ2-2	TRBV19	TRBD1
CASSLPGTGNEKLFF	TGTGCCAGCAGTTTACCCGGGACAGGGAATGAAAAACTGTTTTTT	.	TRBJ1-4	TRBV28	TRBD1
CASSLLKSQGMNTEAFF	TGCGCCAGCAGCTTGTTGAAATCCCAGGGGATGAACACTGAAGCTTTCTTT	once	TRBJ1-1	TRBV5-1	.
CASSQGLAGGETQYF	TGTGCCAGCTCACAGGGACTAGCGGGAGGAGAGACCCAGTACTTC	.	TRBJ2-5	TRBV18	TRBD2
CASSLASGSPYNEQFF	TGCGCCAGCAGCTTGGCTAGCGGCTCCCCTTACAATGAGCAGTTCTTC	.	TRBJ2-1	TRBV5-1	TRBD2
CASRRPGDRVEKLFF	TGTGCCAGCAGACGACCAGGGGACAGGGTTGAAAAACTGTTTTTT	.	TRBJ1-4	TRBV21-1	.
CAWKRELNYNEQFF	TGTGCCTGGAAGCGGGAGTTAAACTACAATGAGCAGTTCTTC	.	TRBJ2-1	TRBV30	TRBD2
CASSLLEVAGYNEQFF	TGTGCCAGCAGCTTGCTTGAGGTTGCGGGTTACAATGAGCAGTTCTTC	.	TRBJ2-1	TRBV5-4	.
CASSLGVQVYGYTF	TGTGCCAGCAGCTTAGGGGTACAGGTCTATGGCTACACCTTC	.	TRBJ1-2	TRBV5-6	.
CASSLERVNEQFF	TGTGCCAGCAGCTTAGAACGAGTTAATGAGCAGTTCTTC	.	TRBJ2-1	TRBV11-2	.
CASRKAGGYTDTQYF	TGCGCCAGCAGGAAGGCGGGGGGATACACAGATACGCAGTATTTT	.	TRBJ2-3	TRBV5-1	TRBD2
CASSVGLTTNYGYTF	TGTGCCAGCAGCGTTGGACTCACGACAAACTATGGCTACACCTTC	once	TRBJ1-2	TRBV5-8	.
CASSPREGTQYF	TGTGCCAGCAGCCCACGCGAGGGGACCCAGTACTTC	.	TRBJ2-5	TRBV7-3	.
CASSSPGGQSYEQYF	TGTGCCAGCAGCTCCCCGGGGGGTCAATCCTACGAGCAGTACTTC	.	TRBJ2-7	TRBV5-4	TRBD2
CASSVDSTGELFF	TGTGCCAGCAGCGTTGACAGCACCGGGGAGCTGTTTTTT	.	TRBJ2-2	TRBV2	.
CASSQGMNTEAFF	TGTGCCAGCTCTCAGGGAATGAACACTGAAGCTTTCTTT	.	TRBJ1-1	TRBV18	.
CASSSPPTRGTGSGNTIYF	TGTGCCAGCAGTTCCCCCCCAACTAGGGGGACCGGATCTGGAAACACCATATATTTT	.	TRBJ1-3	TRBV28	.
CASSPRNGLAGNNEQFF	TGTGCCAGCAGCCCCCGGAACGGACTAGCGGGGAACAATGAGCAGTTCTTC	.	TRBJ2-1	TRBV7-2	TRBD2